This TCR beta chain was obtained from a study of T cell changes during pregnancy in multiple sclerosis. J was trimmed by 7 bases and V by 4 bases; bases with no gene match: 7. Germline V gene data show CDR1 as MNHNS and CDR2 as SASEGT. CDR3 size: 15 residues. In its sample, this clone was seen a few times. Generated by immunoSEQ multiplex PCR, the TCRdb table keeps only in-frame clones and is missing some. This table has under 35,000 clones, 87% appearing once. The sample consisted of CD8+ T cells from peripheral blood mononuclear cells, taken before pregnancy. The receptor's source is a female donor with multiple sclerosis, enrolled in a pregnancy study. The rearrangement uses TRBV6-1 and TRBJ2-1; TRBD1 matches 10 bases. Written as DNA, the CDR3 is TGTGCCAGCAGTGGGGAGACAGGGGGCCTAAATGAGCAGTTCTTC. Translation: CASSGETGGLNEQFF.